This T cell receptor (beta chain) originates from a study of CD8+ T cells in alopecia areata. Overall study: Treated patients were dosed with oral tofacitinib, taking 5 to 10 mg twice daily.

Points from the study as a whole: Scalp clonality, together with expanded CD8+ clones among the top 100, fell significantly with tofacitinib. For lesional scalp, especially alopecia totalis/universalis, clonality was higher than in normal scalp.

About this clone itself: The target antigen is unknown.

Treatment described: oral pan-JAK inhibitor, 5-10 mg twice daily. RNA extraction was followed by reverse transcription into cDNA, which acted as the sequencing template. TCRdb's copy holds only in-frame clones and misses some; the assay was immunoSEQ multiplex PCR. Of roughly 110,000 clones in the sample, 84% were seen once. After removal of 7 bases from V and 5 bases from J, the junction contained 15 bases not matched to a gene. CDR3 size: 16 residues. Germline CDR1 reads SGHTA; CDR2 reads FQGNSA. The receptor was isolated from a human donor with alopecia areata. The sample was CD8+ T cells sorted from blood, taken at week 24, from a patient treated with tofacitinib. The chain recombines TRBV7-2 with TRBJ2-5; 8 nucleotides line up with TRBD1. The CDR3 DNA reads as TGTGCCAGCACACGCACAGGGGGTGATGGAAGGGAGACCCAGTACTTC. This translates into CASTRTGGDGRETQYF.